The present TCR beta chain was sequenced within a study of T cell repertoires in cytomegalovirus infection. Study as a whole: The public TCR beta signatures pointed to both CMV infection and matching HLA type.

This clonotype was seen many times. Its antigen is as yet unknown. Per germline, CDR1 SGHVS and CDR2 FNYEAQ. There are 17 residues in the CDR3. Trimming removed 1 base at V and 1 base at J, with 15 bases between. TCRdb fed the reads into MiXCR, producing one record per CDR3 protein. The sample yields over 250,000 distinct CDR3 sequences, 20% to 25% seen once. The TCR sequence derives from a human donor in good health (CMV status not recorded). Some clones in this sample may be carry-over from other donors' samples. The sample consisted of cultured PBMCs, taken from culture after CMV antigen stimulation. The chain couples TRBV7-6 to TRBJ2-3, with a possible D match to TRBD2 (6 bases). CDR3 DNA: TGTGCCAGCAGCTTAGGTACTAGCATGGGCGGCACAGATACGCAGTATTTT. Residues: CASSLGTSMGGTDTQYF.